The 32 T cell receptor beta chains given below trace back to one sample, sequenced in a study of Ad26.COV2.S vaccination and SARS-CoV-2 variants. The method was immunoSEQ multiplex PCR; TCRdb's version includes in-frame clones alone and lacks a portion of them. The sample includes 300,000 to 450,000 clones, 92% of them seen just once. This sample comprised peripheral blood, obtained after recovery from COVID-19. These receptors came from a human donor who had recovered from COVID-19.

V gene TRBV19 combines with J gene TRBJ1-2; D unclear. Trimming removed 2 bases from V and 7 bases from J, with 14 bases in between. The CDR3 is 14 amino acids. The germline V gene encodes CDR1 LNHDA and CDR2 SQIVND (reference sequence). DNA for the CDR3: TGTGCCAGTAGTATATTGCGCGGTAGCAGTGGCTACACCTTC. Residues: CASSILRGSSGYTF.

This sequence joins TRBV3-1 (or the pseudogene TRBV3-2) and TRBJ1-2, with a tentative D call TRBD1 (6 bases). Trimming cost V 3 bases and J 8 bases, with 13 bases left between them. The CDR3 sequence is 13 residues long. Germline V gene lookup returns CDR1 LGHDT and CDR2 YNNKEL (reference sequence). For the CDR3, the DNA is TGTGCCAGCAGCCATTCCACAGGGAAGGGCTACACCTTC. As protein: CASSHSTGKGYTF.

This clone was seen only once. The J gene is TRBJ2-1, the V gene TRBV7-3; perhaps TRBD1 as D (5 bases). Trimming left V 2 bases short and J 6 bases short, with 8 bases between. CDR3 length: 13 residues. The germline CDR1 and CDR2 sequences are SGHTA and FQGTGA. CDR3 protein: CASSLQGANEQFF. CDR3 bases: TGTGCCAGCAGCTTACAAGGGGCCAATGAGCAGTTCTTC.

V and J are TRBV10-3 and TRBJ2-5; D remains ambiguous. The CDR3 consists of 16 residues. Trimming took off 0 bases at V and 4 bases at J, with 15 bases between the two ends. Germline assignment: CDR1 ENHRY and CDR2 SYGVKD. CDR3 region: CAISESGRLPAETQYF. As DNA, the CDR3 is TGTGCCATCAGTGAGTCGGGCAGGCTGCCGGCAGAGACCCAGTACTTC.

The V and J genes are TRBV11-2 and TRBJ1-1; D unclear. The CDR3 has 13 residues. Germline V gene sequence: CDR1 SGHAT, CDR2 FQNNGV. The V and J ends lost 5 bases and 3 bases respectively, with 10 bases between them. CDR3 loop: CASSPRWDTEAFF. The CDR3 DNA reads TGTGCCAGCAGCCCACGATGGGACACTGAAGCTTTCTTT.

This chain uses TRBV10-3 with TRBJ1-2, with D possibly being TRBD1 (6 bases). Germline lookup yields CDR1 ENHRY and CDR2 SYGVKD. This CDR3 region has 14 residues. Trimming stripped 3 bases from V and 7 bases from J, with 15 bases between. The CDR3 sequence: CAISDGGAGSGYTF. CDR3 nucleotides: TGTGCCATCAGTGATGGGGGGGCAGGGAGTGGCTACACCTTC.

The chain has TRBV7-9 and TRBJ2-6; the match to TRBD1 covers 8 bases. From germline, CDR1 is SEHNR and CDR2 FQNEAQ (reference sequence). Unmatched junction bases numbered 5, after V lost 4 bases and J lost 0 bases. CDR3 length equals 17 residues. Written as DNA, the CDR3 is TGTGCCAGCAGCTGGACAGGGTCAAGCTCTGGGGCCAACGTCCTGACTTTC. It is translated as CASSWTGSSSGANVLTF.

The rearrangement links TRBV28 to TRBJ1-2; no clear D. Germline loops: CDR1 MDHEN, CDR2 SYDVKM. V shed 5 bases and J shed 3 bases, with 7 bases lying between them. The CDR3 loop spans 12 amino acids. CDR3 in amino acids: CASSRPDYGYTF. CDR3 coding DNA: TGTGCCAGCAGTAGGCCAGACTATGGCTACACCTTC.

This chain joins TRBV5-8 and TRBJ1-1; D is perhaps TRBD1 (6 bases). Trimming took off 3 bases at V and 4 bases at J, with 19 bases between the two ends. The CDR3 extends over 16 amino acids. Germline V lookup: CDR1 SGHTS, CDR2 YDEGEE. CDR3 loop: CASSSGQASLGTEAFF. The DNA for the CDR3 is TGTGCCAGCAGCTCGGGACAAGCAAGTTTAGGCACTGAAGCTTTCTTT.

The J gene is TRBJ1-5, the V gene TRBV6-2 or TRBV6-3, with a tentative D call TRBD1 (5 bases). Germline V gene sequence: CDR1 MNHEY, CDR2 SVGEGT. The CDR3 runs 17 residues. Trimming shortened V by 2 bases and J by 2 bases, and 16 bases separated the two germline ends. The CDR3, as DNA: TGTGCCAGCAGTTACGATCAGGGAGGAATGGGCAATCAGCCCCAGCATTTT. It codes for CASSYDQGGMGNQPQHF.

The genes are TRBV19 and TRBJ1-1, with TRBD1 as a possible D gene (5 bases). There are 15 residues in the CDR3. V was trimmed by 7 bases and J by 1 base, leaving 16 bases between them. Germline-derived CDR1 and CDR2 are LNHDA and SQIVND (reference sequence). CDR3 sequence (DNA): TGTGCCAGTATCCCGCCAGGGTCAGGGAACACTGAAGCTTTCTTT. It encodes CASIPPGSGNTEAFF.

The V call is TRBV9, the J call TRBJ1-4; 8 positions agree with TRBD1. J gave up 4 bases and V 4 bases, and 6 bases lay outside the gene matches. Germline V CDR1 and CDR2: SGDLS, YYNGEE. The CDR3 sequence is 15 residues long. The CDR3 loop reads CASSPGQGNNEKLFF. CDR3 nucleotides: TGTGCCAGCAGCCCAGGACAGGGAAATAATGAAAAACTGTTTTTT.

The rearrangement links TRBV27 to TRBJ2-1, with D possibly being TRBD2 (6 bases). The V gene's germline CDR1 is MNHEY and CDR2 SMNVEV (reference sequence). CDR3 length: 13 amino acids. V was trimmed by 6 bases and J by 7 bases, leaving 13 bases between them. CDR3 bases: TGTGCCAGCAGACAGGCCCGGGGGAATGAGCAGTTCTTC. Translation gives CASRQARGNEQFF.

The chain combines TRBV5-1 with TRBJ1-2; 10 nucleotides align to TRBD1. The CDR3 sequence is 16 residues long. V shed 0 bases, J shed 8 bases, and the junction held 10 bases outside the gene matches. The V gene's germline CDR1 is SGHRS and CDR2 YFSETQ. The CDR3 DNA reads TGCGCCAGCAGCTTGGCCATGGAGACAGGGGGCGGAGGCTACACCTTC. Its protein product is CASSLAMETGGGGYTF.

The V and J genes are TRBV5-4 and TRBJ1-1, with D perhaps TRBD1 (5 bases). Germline V lookup: CDR1 SGHNT, CDR2 YYREEE (reference sequence). V was clipped by 2 bases and J by 1 base, with 12 bases between them. The CDR3 is 15 amino acids. Here the CDR3 reads CASSFPQGQNTEAFF. DNA for the CDR3: TGTGCCAGCAGCTTCCCTCAGGGCCAGAACACTGAAGCTTTCTTT.

V gene TRBV19 combines with J gene TRBJ2-5; 7 bases are a match to TRBD2. V was clipped by 9 bases and J by 2 bases; unmatched bases: 15. This CDR3 has 16 amino acids. The germline V gene encodes CDR1 LNHDA and CDR2 SQIVND (reference sequence). The CDR3 DNA follows: TGTGCCAGCGGAGCGGCTAGCGGCTCTTATCAAGAGACCCAGTACTTC. This codes for CASGAASGSYQETQYF.

This chain joins TRBV5-1 and TRBJ1-1; 9 bases fit TRBD1. The V and J ends lost 3 bases and 2 bases, in that order; junction bases with no gene match: 2. Germline assignment: CDR1 SGHRS and CDR2 YFSETQ. The CDR3 spans 14 residues. In DNA, the CDR3 is TGCGCCAGCAGCTGGGACAGGGTCAACACTGAAGCTTTCTTT. Amino acid sequence: CASSWDRVNTEAFF.

V usage is TRBV2 and J usage is TRBJ1-2; TRBD1 might be the D (6 bases). V lost 6 bases, J lost 1 base, and 9 bases lay in between. Germline loops: CDR1 SNHLY, CDR2 FYNNEI. CDR3 size: 13 residues. DNA for the CDR3: TGTGCCAGCAGGGCGGACAGTAACTATGGCTACACCTTC. It encodes CASRADSNYGYTF.

The J gene is TRBJ1-1, the V gene TRBV19; no clear D gene. Germline loops: CDR1 LNHDA, CDR2 SQIVND (reference sequence). This CDR3 has 11 residues. Trimming shortened V by 4 bases and J by 5 bases, and 5 bases separated the two germline ends. As DNA, the CDR3 is TGTGCCAGTAGTACCGGTACTGAAGCTTTCTTT. Translation gives CASSTGTEAFF.

This clone was detected once. CDR3 bases: TGCGCCAGCAGCCGGATCCGGGACAGTCCCTACGAGCAGTACTTC. This encodes CASSRIRDSPYEQYF. The chain couples TRBV4-1 to TRBJ2-7, with TRBD1 matching over 7 bases. Germline trimming cut 4 bases from V and 2 bases from J; bases unmatched to any gene: 8. CDR3 length: 15 residues. CDR1 MGHRA and CDR2 YSYEKL come from the germline V gene.

The chain's CDR3 is CASSEYKQGRPEAFF. CDR3 DNA sequence: TGTGCCAGCAGTGAATATAAACAGGGTAGGCCTGAAGCTTTCTTT. J is TRBJ1-1 and V is TRBV25-1; D possibly corresponds to TRBD1 (6 bases). Germline V gene lookup returns CDR1 MGHDK and CDR2 SYGVNS. The CDR3 consists of 15 residues. Trimming stripped 0 bases from V and 6 bases from J, with 14 bases between.

The chain has TRBV9 and TRBJ2-7; possible D gene TRBD1, 6 bases. The ends were cut back, 4 bases at V and 1 base at J, with 12 bases in the middle. The V gene's germline CDR1 is SGDLS and CDR2 YYNGEE. This CDR3 contains 14 residues. The CDR3 reads CASSPTGLSYEQYF. The CDR3 DNA reads as TGTGCCAGCAGCCCGACAGGTCTTTCCTACGAGCAGTACTTC.

This chain joins TRBV11-2 and TRBJ1-1; D gene uncertain. The V and J ends lost 5 bases and 1 base respectively, with 14 bases between them. The length of the CDR3 is 15 residues. Looked up from germline, CDR1 is SGHAT and CDR2 is FQNNGV. This chain's CDR3 is CASSPTDSGNTEAFF. In nucleotides, the CDR3 is TGTGCCAGCAGCCCGACGGATTCGGGGAACACTGAAGCTTTCTTT. The full variable domain, completed using reference TRBV11-2 and TRBJ1-1, is EAGVAQSPRYKIIEKRQSVAFWCNPISGHATLYWYQQILGQGPKLLIQFQNNGVVDDSQLPKDRFSAERLKGVDSTLKIQPAKLEDSAVYLCASSPTDSGNTEAFFGQGTRLTVV.

The J gene is TRBJ1-3, the V gene TRBV25-1, with D unclear. The CDR3 runs 14 residues. In germline, CDR1 is MGHDK, CDR2 SYGVNS. Trimming took off 8 bases at V and 0 bases at J, with 11 bases between the two ends. CDR3 residues: CASLVDGSGNTIYF. In DNA, the CDR3 is TGTGCCAGCCTGGTAGACGGCTCTGGAAACACCATATATTTT.

This chain uses TRBV6-1 with TRBJ2-1, with D perhaps TRBD2 (6 bases). The CDR3 has 12 residues. V dropped 1 base and J dropped 15 bases, with 13 bases sitting between them. Germline V gene data show CDR1 as MNHNS and CDR2 as SASEGT. DNA of the CDR3: TGTGCCAGCAGTGAAGAACAGCGGAGGGGGTTCTTC. It is translated as CASSEEQRRGFF.

The chain is built from TRBV6-2 or TRBV6-3 and TRBJ2-7; 13 nucleotides match TRBD2. With V trimmed by 2 bases and J by 4 bases, 2 bases remained unmatched. The CDR3 length is 15 residues. The germline V gene encodes CDR1 MNHEY and CDR2 SVGEGT. The DNA for the CDR3 is TGTGCCAGCAGTTACCGACTAGCGGGGGGTTACGAGCAGTACTTC. Encoded protein: CASSYRLAGGYEQYF.

The chain has TRBV9 and TRBJ1-2; D possibly corresponds to TRBD1 (5 bases). Germline V gene lookup returns CDR1 SGDLS and CDR2 YYNGEE. The CDR3 spans 18 residues. The V and J ends lost 4 bases and 2 bases respectively, with 24 bases between them. CDR3 DNA sequence: TGTGCCAGCAGCCCAGTAGTCATATCAGGGATCAGGAACTATGGCTACACCTTC. Protein sequence: CASSPVVISGIRNYGYTF.

A single count supports this clone. The chain is built from TRBV27 and TRBJ1-6; D is unresolved. Deletions cut 5 bases from V and 4 bases from J, with 15 bases between. The CDR3 covers 16 residues. The germline V gene has CDR1 MNHEY and CDR2 SMNVEV (reference sequence). CDR3 sequence reads: CASSPDNLPYNSPLHF. The DNA of the CDR3 is TGTGCCAGCAGTCCCGACAACCTACCATATAATTCACCCCTCCACTTT.

The chain joins TRBV5-1 to TRBJ2-1, with 8 bases aligning to TRBD2. With 7 bases clipped from V and 8 bases from J, the junction kept 8 bases outside the gene matches. The CDR3 is made up of 13 amino acids. Germline loops: CDR1 SGHRS, CDR2 YFSETQ. The CDR3 protein is CASRGGGSDEQFF. CDR3 bases: TGCGCCAGCCGGGGCGGGGGGAGCGATGAGCAGTTCTTC.

The J gene is TRBJ2-7, the V gene TRBV4-3; no clear D. Germline values: CDR1 LGHNA, CDR2 YSLEER. The CDR3 sequence is 15 residues long. The V gene lost 0 bases and the J gene lost 2 bases, with 11 bases spanning the gap. The CDR3 DNA reads as TGCGCCAGCAGCCAAGATGTTAGCAGCACCTACGAGCAGTACTTC. Protein: CASSQDVSSTYEQYF.

With regard to this clone: This specimen includes other DNA sequences encoding the same CDR3. This chain links TRBV11-2 with TRBJ2-7; no definite D call. The ends were cut back, 2 bases at V and 7 bases at J, with 12 bases in the middle. This CDR3 spans 13 amino acids. Germline V CDR1 and CDR2: SGHAT, FQNNGV. The CDR3 sequence is CASSLSGLGEQYF. The CDR3 coding sequence is TGTGCCAGCAGCTTAAGTGGTTTAGGGGAGCAGTACTTC. Supplemented by reference TRBV11-2 and TRBJ2-7, the full variable domain reads EAGVAQSPRYKIIEKRQSVAFWCNPISGHATLYWYQQILGQGPKLLIQFQNNGVVDDSQLPKDRFSAERLKGVDSTLKIQPAKLEDSAVYLCASSLSGLGEQYFGPGTRLTVT.

This chain links TRBV9 with TRBJ2-2; either TRBD1 or TRBD2 may fit D (6 bases each). The germline V gene encodes CDR1 SGDLS and CDR2 YYNGEE. The CDR3 length is 17 residues. Trimming removed 3 bases at V and 2 bases at J, with 17 bases between. This CDR3 reads CASSDPRGLHNTGELFF. The CDR3 DNA reads as TGTGCCAGCAGCGACCCCAGGGGACTCCACAACACCGGGGAGCTGTTTTTT.